This TCR beta chain was documented in a study of cytomegalovirus exposure and HLA in healthy donors. Assay used: immunoSEQ multiplex PCR; TCRdb lists only in-frame clones, some missing. The table lists 100,000 to 120,000 clones, approximately 87% of them singletons, with under 1.5% in the top ten. General study results and limits: Rare TCR sequences dominated, though some public TCRs recurred in many donors. The TCR clusters that emerged in the first cohort tended, a later analysis found, to co-occur in the approximately 130 validation repertoires. The study put about 180 TCR beta chains on its list as cytomegalovirus-associated.

With regard to this clone: As yet, its antigen is unknown.

Donors came from a validation cohort of some 110 subjects, distinct from the first 666-subject cohort. The CDR3 has 14 residues. The germline V gene has CDR1 SGHDT and CDR2 YYEEEE. The junction had 4 bases not matched to a gene; V was cut back by 3 bases and J by 9 bases. The chain employs TRBV5-6 and TRBJ1-6; 9 bases map to TRBD1. Source material: PBMCs. The origin of this receptor is a woman aged 25 to 39 in good health and CMV-seropositive. The CDR3 sequence is CASSSGTGFSPLHF. CDR3 sequence (DNA): TGTGCCAGCAGCTCCGGGACAGGGTTTTCACCCCTCCACTTT.